A single sample gave rise to the 22 T cell receptor beta chains below, sequenced in a study of blood T cells in healthy people across ages. A second PCR of about 6 to 12 cycles used a sample-barcoded 5' primer and a J-beta primer mix. MiXCR, run by TCRdb on the 5' RACE reads, gives a single entry per CDR3 protein. The sample has fewer than 1.5 million distinct CDR3 sequences; 35% to 45% are singletons. The sample was blood. The source of these receptors is a woman aged 18-29 years in good health.

The sample holds a few counts of this clonotype. V gene TRBV27 combines with J gene TRBJ1-1; 8 nucleotides align to TRBD1. CDR1 MNHEY and CDR2 SMNVEV come from the germline V gene (reference sequence). CDR3 size: 13 residues. J was trimmed by 5 bases and V by 10 bases; bases with no gene match: 9. The CDR3 DNA reads TGTGCCACCCGGGACAGGCCGTATACTGAAGCTTTCTTT. Its translation is CATRDRPYTEAFF.

This clonotype was recorded a few times. This rearrangement joins TRBV10-3 to TRBJ2-1; no definite D call. With 4 bases removed from V and 0 bases from J, the gap between germline ends came to 16 bases. In germline, CDR1 is ENHRY, CDR2 SYGVKD. This CDR3 comprises 17 residues. Here the CDR3 DNA reads TGTGCCATCAGTGGTTGGCAGCCGGAGAGCTCCTACAATGAGCAGTTCTTC. This encodes CAISGWQPESSYNEQFF.

The gene calls are TRBV18 and TRBJ2-5, with 15 nucleotides matching TRBD2. CDR3 size: 18 residues. The germline CDR1 and CDR2 sequences are KGHSH and LQKENI. Trimming took 3 bases from V and 5 from J; bases not matched to a gene: 10. The CDR3 DNA sequence: TGTGCCAGCTCACCCTCACGGACTAGCGGGAGGGCCTCGGAGACCCAGTACTTC. Its translation: CASSPSRTSGRASETQYF.

The V and J genes are TRBV28 and TRBJ2-5; 9 bases line up with TRBD1. V was clipped by 7 bases and J by 11 bases; unmatched bases: 14. The CDR3 extends over 14 amino acids. The germline V gene has CDR1 MDHEN and CDR2 SYDVKM. This CDR3 reads CASMYRGLSFEQYF. The CDR3 DNA sequence: TGTGCCAGCATGTACAGGGGGCTGAGCTTTGAGCAGTACTTC.

This clonotype was seen more than once but under ten times. The chain is built from TRBV21-1 and TRBJ2-5. TRBV21-1 is classified as a pseudogene. The CDR3 is made up of 13 amino acids. DNA for the CDR3: TGTGCCAGGGTGGACGGTTCCCAAGAGACCCAGTACTTC. It specifies CARVDGSQETQYF.

This clonotype came up a few times. V gene TRBV20-1 combines with J gene TRBJ2-5; the match to TRBD2 covers 7 bases. The better agreement between TRBJ2-7 and the DNA end casts doubt on the J call. This CDR3 has 15 residues. Germline lookup yields CDR1 DFQATT and CDR2 SNEGSKA (reference sequence). The CDR3 nucleotides are TGCAGTGCTCCCCCTAGCGGTGCGGTCCAAGACGAGCAGTACTTC. Translation gives CSAPPSGAVQDEQYF.

This clonotype came up a few times. The chain employs TRBV6-1 and TRBJ2-7; 8 bases line up with TRBD2. V dropped 7 bases and J dropped 4; count of bases not matched to a gene: 12. Germline loops: CDR1 MNHNS, CDR2 SASEGT. This CDR3 spans 15 amino acids. CDR3 DNA sequence: TGTGCCAGCATTCGTATGGCGGGAGGTTTATACGAGCAGTACTTC. Encoded protein: CASIRMAGGLYEQYF.

This chain connects TRBV12-3 or TRBV12-4 to TRBJ2-1; no clear D gene. The CDR3 contains 15 residues. V was trimmed by 2 bases and J by 7 bases, leaving 15 bases between them. This CDR3 reads CASSLFPSSNNEQFF. The CDR3 DNA reads as TGTGCCAGCAGTTTATTTCCTAGTTCCAATAATGAGCAGTTCTTC.

This CDR3 reads CASSLRLAGATSTDTQYF. The CDR3 bases are TGCGCCAGCAGCTTACGACTAGCGGGGGCCACTAGCACAGATACGCAGTATTTT. The rearrangement joins TRBV5-1 to TRBJ2-3, with 12 bases fitting TRBD2. The CDR3 contains 18 residues. From germline, CDR1 is SGHRS and CDR2 YFSETQ. Trimming at V came to 2 bases and at J to 0 bases, leaving 7 bases not matched to a gene.

This clonotype has a single count. The chain recombines TRBV7-8 with TRBJ1-2, with TRBD1 as a possible D gene (5 bases). The CDR3 is 17 amino acids. The germline V and J ends were trimmed by 0 bases and 5 bases, with 19 bases remaining between them. Germline V gene sequence: CDR1 SGHVS, CDR2 FQNEAQ. The CDR3 here is CASSLATGGIRKYGYTF. The CDR3 coding sequence is TGTGCCAGCAGCTTAGCTACAGGTGGCATCAGAAAGTATGGCTACACCTTC.

This sequence joins TRBV20-1 and TRBJ1-2; TRBD1 is a possible D gene (6 bases). In germline, CDR1 is DFQATT, CDR2 SNEGSKA (reference sequence). The CDR3 has 12 residues. V was trimmed by 4 bases and J by 8 bases, leaving 14 bases between them. For the CDR3, the DNA is TGCAGTGCTAAAACAGGGTTAGGCGGCTACACCTTC. This translates into CSAKTGLGGYTF.

The genes are TRBV4-2 and TRBJ1-2; D is uncertain. Germline assignment: CDR1 LGHNA and CDR2 YNFKEQ. V was cut by 0 bases and J by 0 bases, with 17 bases left in between. This CDR3 is 18 amino acids long. DNA for the CDR3: TGTGCCAGCAGCCAAGATCCCTCAGGTGGGGATCCTAACTATGGCTACACCTTC. Amino acid sequence: CASSQDPSGGDPNYGYTF.

This chain links TRBV12-3 or TRBV12-4 with TRBJ2-7; 7 bases line up with TRBD2. The CDR3 consists of 16 residues. The V and J ends lost 5 bases and 0 bases, in that order; junction bases with no gene match: 10. For the CDR3, the DNA is TGTGCCAGCAGTCCAAGTGTTGCGGGGGACTCCTACGAGCAGTACTTC. This translates into CASSPSVAGDSYEQYF.

This clonotype has just a few counts. The rearrangement joins TRBV25-1 to TRBJ2-7; D possibly matches TRBD1 or TRBD2 (5 bases each). Trimming removed 9 bases from V and 2 bases from J, with 26 bases in between. Germline V gene lookup returns CDR1 MGHDK and CDR2 SYGVNS. The CDR3 covers 17 residues. Here the CDR3 reads CARTEQKNRDLTYEQYF. Here the CDR3 DNA reads TGTGCCAGGACGGAGCAAAAGAACCGGGACCTGACCTACGAGCAGTACTTC.

This clonotype appeared a single time. The chain joins TRBV27 to TRBJ2-6; 11 bases agree with TRBD1. The CDR3 runs to 16 residues. Germline CDR1 MNHEY, CDR2 SMNVEV (reference sequence). J lost 4 bases, V lost 6 bases, and 5 bases had no gene match. The CDR3 coding sequence is TGTGCCAGCAGATTGGACAGGGGGCCCGGGGCCAACGTCCTGACTTTC. Protein sequence: CASRLDRGPGANVLTF.

There are many counts of this clonotype. The V call is TRBV27, the J call TRBJ2-7; unclear D gene. The CDR3 length is 14 residues. CDR1 and CDR2 from the germline V gene are MNHEY and SMNVEV (reference sequence). V dropped 6 bases and J dropped 4 bases, with 16 bases sitting between them. The CDR3 is CASSLARSSYEQYF. The CDR3 nucleotides read TGTGCCAGCAGCTTAGCTAGGTCCTCGTACGAGCAGTACTTC.

This clonotype was counted only a few times. The V and J genes are TRBV29-1 and TRBJ2-2; no clear D gene. From germline, CDR1 is SQVTM and CDR2 ANQGSEA. V dropped 3 bases and J dropped 3 bases, with 5 bases sitting between them. The CDR3 is made up of 12 amino acids. Here the CDR3 reads CSVDPDTGELFF. The CDR3 nucleotides read TGCAGCGTTGACCCGGACACCGGGGAGCTGTTTTTT.

The V gene is TRBV5-1, the J gene TRBJ2-7, with 8 bases fitting TRBD1. The CDR3 has 15 amino acids. Germline-derived CDR1 and CDR2 are SGHRS and YFSETQ. V was clipped by 2 bases and J by 5 bases; unmatched bases: 9. CDR3 amino acids: CASSLGRGRVDEQYF. The CDR3 bases are TGCGCCAGCAGCTTAGGCAGGGGGCGTGTAGACGAGCAGTACTTC.

This clonotype has at least ten counts. J is TRBJ2-5 and V is TRBV5-1; D ambiguous. The CDR3 length is 11 residues. V was trimmed by 5 bases and J by 2 bases, leaving 4 bases between them. CDR1 and CDR2 from the germline V gene are SGHRS and YFSETQ. The CDR3 DNA is TGCGCCAGCAGGCAACAAGAGACCCAGTACTTC. It is translated as CASRQQETQYF.

The chain combines TRBV20-1 with TRBJ1-1, with D unclear. Per germline, CDR1 DFQATT and CDR2 SNEGSKA (reference sequence). Trimming removed 3 bases from V and 7 bases from J, with 12 bases in between. This CDR3 region has 12 residues. Written as DNA, the CDR3 is TGCAGTGCTAGTGCGGGCGTTGGTGAAGCTTTCTTT. Its protein product is CSASAGVGEAFF.

This chain joins TRBV12-3 or TRBV12-4 and TRBJ2-3; D is possibly TRBD2 (7 bases). The CDR3 is 13 residues long. Trimming took off 7 bases at V and 7 bases at J, with 15 bases between the two ends. This CDR3 reads CASKLGGAYTQYF. CDR3 sequence (DNA): TGTGCCAGCAAGTTGGGGGGGGCATATACGCAGTATTTT.

As DNA, the CDR3 is TGTGCCAGCAGCAATCCCCTTCCGCGGTCCTACGAGCAGTACTTC. Amino acid sequence: CASSNPLPRSYEQYF. This chain uses TRBV21-1 with TRBJ2-7; the table gives TRBD1 as D, unverified against the DNA. TRBV21-1 is given as a pseudogene. CDR3 length: 15 amino acids.